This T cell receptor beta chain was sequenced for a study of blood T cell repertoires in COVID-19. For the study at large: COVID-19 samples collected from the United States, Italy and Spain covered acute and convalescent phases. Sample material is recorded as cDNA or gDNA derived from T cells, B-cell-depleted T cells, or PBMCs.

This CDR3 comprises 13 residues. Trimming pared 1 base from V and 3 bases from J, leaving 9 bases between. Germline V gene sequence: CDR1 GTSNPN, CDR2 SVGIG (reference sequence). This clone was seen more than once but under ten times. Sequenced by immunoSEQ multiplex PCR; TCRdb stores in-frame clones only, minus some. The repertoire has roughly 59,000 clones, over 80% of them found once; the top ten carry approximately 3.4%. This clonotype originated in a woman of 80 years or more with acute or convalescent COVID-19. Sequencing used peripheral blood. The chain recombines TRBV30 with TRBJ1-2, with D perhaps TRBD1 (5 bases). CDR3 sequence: CAWSEGADYGYTF. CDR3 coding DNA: TGTGCCTGGAGTGAAGGGGCGGACTATGGCTACACCTTC.